Listed below are T cell receptor beta chains from one sample, sequenced in a study of T cell repertoires in cytomegalovirus infection. For these receptors, no antigen is known. TCRdb re-derived calls from the reads in MiXCR, one entry per CDR3 protein. The sample shows roughly 80,000 distinct CDR3 sequences, about 24% of them seen only once. The starting material was CD8+ T cells from cultured PBMCs, obtained from culture after CMV antigen stimulation. Every receptor here comes from a human donor in good health (CMV status not recorded). Some clones in this sample may be carry-over from other donors' samples. Each CDR3 is given with its conserved first and last residue. The order of the fields is clone size, D gene, J gene, V gene, CDR3 DNA, CDR3 protein. The D gene is left open where the match is weak. Only some rows state a clone size, as once, few, many or a class for expanded clones.

>few|NA|TRBJ1-5|TRBV7-9
TGTGCCAGCAGCTTAGGGGGGATTGGTCAGCCCCAGCATTTT
CASSLGGIGQPQHF
>NA|TRBD1|TRBJ2-2|TRBV30
TGTGCCTGGAACGAACAAGACAGGGACACCGGGGAGCTGTTTTTT
CAWNEQDRDTGELFF
>NA|TRBD2|TRBJ2-2|TRBV5-6
TGTGCCAGCAGCCAGGTCGGCGCACTAGCGGGAACTTACACCGGGGAGCTGTTTTTT
CASSQVGALAGTYTGELFF
>few|NA|TRBJ1-1|TRBV28
TGTGCCAGCAGTTTAGGTACGGCTGAAGCTTTCTTT
CASSLGTAEAFF
>NA|TRBD1|TRBJ1-2|TRBV7-9
TGTGCCAGCAGTTCCGGGACAGCCTATAACTATGGCTACACCTTC
CASSSGTAYNYGYTF
>NA|TRBD1|TRBJ1-1|TRBV5-4
TGTGCCAGCAGCTTGGGTACAGGGGTTCCGAACACTGAAGCTTTCTTT
CASSLGTGVPNTEAFF
>NA|NA|TRBJ1-1|TRBV12-3/TRBV12-4
TGTGCCAGCAGCTCCCGGGCCTCCTTGGGAAACACTGAAGCTTTCTTT
CASSSRASLGNTEAFF
>few|TRBD1|TRBJ1-2|TRBV28
TGTGCCAGCAGTCCGAGACAGGGGGGGCACTATGGCTACACCTTC
CASSPRQGGHYGYTF
>few|NA|TRBJ2-6|TRBV11-2
TGTGCCAGCAGCCTGCAGGGCTCTGGGGCCAACGTCCTGACTTTC
CASSLQGSGANVLTF
>once|TRBD2|TRBJ2-5|TRBV27
TGTGCCACCTCGGGCCCCGGGACTAGCGGGAGATGGGAGACCCAGTACTTC
CATSGPGTSGRWETQYF
>NA|TRBD2|TRBJ2-7|TRBV20-1
TGCAGTGCTAGAGATGCTCTAGCGGGAGTAAGCGAGCAGTACTTC
CSARDALAGVSEQYF
>few|NA|TRBJ1-2|TRBV12-5
TGTGCTAGTGGTTTGAGGCCCGCCTACCCCACTAACTATGGCTACACCTTC
CASGLRPAYPTNYGYTF
>NA|NA|TRBJ1-5|TRBV2
TGTGTCAGCAAAACAGACAATCAGCCCCAGCATTTT
CVSKTDNQPQHF
>NA|NA|TRBJ1-2|TRBV4-1
TGCGCCAGCAGCCAAGAGATGACTTGGGGCTACACCTTC
CASSQEMTWGYTF
>NA|NA|TRBJ1-2|TRBV4-3
TGCGCCAGCAGCCAAGGAGGGGGAGGCTATGGCTACACCTTC
CASSQGGGGYGYTF
>few|NA|TRBJ2-7|TRBV9
TGTGCCAGCAGCACCATTGGGGCGGGGGAGCAGTACTTC
CASSTIGAGEQYF
>many|NA|TRBJ1-1|TRBV15
TGTGCTCCAACTCCGACAAATGATATGAACACTGAAGCTTTCTTT
CAPTPTNDMNTEAFF